Listed below are T cell receptor beta chains from one sample, sequenced in a study of regulatory T cells in long-lasting Graves disease. TCRdb re-derived calls from the multiplex PCR reads in MiXCR, one entry per CDR3 protein. Of 400,000 to 500,000 distinct CDR3 sequences in the sample, under 25% are singletons; the top ten hold around 13%. Sequenced here: peripheral blood mononuclear cells (PBMCs), sampled when the disease was refractory, from a patient treated with antithyroid drugs. These receptors all come from a female donor with Graves disease. Each CDR3 is given with its conserved first and last residue. D genes are given only for firm matches. The size field is filled for only some rows; it gives once, few, many or a size class.

v_call: TRBV10-3
d_call: .
j_call: TRBJ2-5
clone_size: many
cdr3_nt: TGTGCCATCAGTGAGGGGGTCCCAGAGACCCAGTACTTC
cdr3_aa: CAISEGVPETQYF

v_call: TRBV28
d_call: .
j_call: TRBJ1-2
clone_size: many
cdr3_nt: TGTGCCAGCAGTTTCGCCAGATTCGGCTACACCTTC
cdr3_aa: CASSFARFGYTF

v_call: TRBV12-3/TRBV12-4
d_call: .
j_call: TRBJ2-6
clone_size: many
cdr3_nt: TGTGCCAGCACTTTGATGGCAGGGAAATCCGGGGCCAACGTCCTGACTTTC
cdr3_aa: CASTLMAGKSGANVLTF

v_call: TRBV5-1
d_call: TRBD2
j_call: TRBJ2-2
clone_size: few
cdr3_nt: TGCGCCAGCAGTCCCTATGGACTAGCGGGAGTAATCGGGGAGCTGTTTTTT
cdr3_aa: CASSPYGLAGVIGELFF

v_call: TRBV28
d_call: .
j_call: TRBJ1-4
clone_size: many
cdr3_nt: TGTGCCAGCAATACACCCGGGAGGGGAAACGAAAAACTGTTTTTT
cdr3_aa: CASNTPGRGNEKLFF

v_call: TRBV5-8
d_call: .
j_call: TRBJ1-2
clone_size: .
cdr3_nt: TGTGCCAGCAGCTTGGTCGGAGGGGCCGCTAACTATGGCTACACCTTC
cdr3_aa: CASSLVGGAANYGYTF

v_call: TRBV30
d_call: TRBD1
j_call: TRBJ1-2
clone_size: .
cdr3_nt: TGTGCCTGGGGTTTAGGGACAGCCCAGGGAGGCTACACCTTC
cdr3_aa: CAWGLGTAQGGYTF

v_call: TRBV18
d_call: .
j_call: TRBJ2-5
clone_size: many
cdr3_nt: TGTGCCAGCGAGGCCGGTGGAACCCAAGAGACCCAGTACTTC
cdr3_aa: CASEAGGTQETQYF

v_call: TRBV7-3
d_call: .
j_call: TRBJ2-3
clone_size: .
cdr3_nt: TGTGCCAGCAGCTTAACGTACGGGGGAGCAGATACGCAGTATTTT
cdr3_aa: CASSLTYGGADTQYF

v_call: TRBV7-8
d_call: TRBD1
j_call: TRBJ1-1
clone_size: .
cdr3_nt: TGTGCCAGCAGCCCCGACAGGGGATCCAAATCTGAAGCTTTCTTT
cdr3_aa: CASSPDRGSKSEAFF

v_call: TRBV2
d_call: .
j_call: TRBJ2-3
clone_size: .
cdr3_nt: TGTGCCAGCAGCCTCCGGGGAGTCGGCACAGATACGCAGTATTTT
cdr3_aa: CASSLRGVGTDTQYF

v_call: TRBV10-1
d_call: .
j_call: TRBJ1-2
clone_size: many
cdr3_nt: TGCGCCCGAGGCCGGGTAGCTAACTATGGCTACACCTTC
cdr3_aa: CARGRVANYGYTF

v_call: TRBV7-8
d_call: .
j_call: TRBJ1-4
clone_size: .
cdr3_nt: TGTGCCAGCAGCTTAAAAGGTTTCTTAGCAACTAATGAAAAACTGTTTTTT
cdr3_aa: CASSLKGFLATNEKLFF

v_call: TRBV20-1
d_call: TRBD1
j_call: TRBJ1-6
clone_size: few
cdr3_nt: TGCAGTGCTAGAGGGACAGGGCCGTGTAATTCACCCCTCCACTTT
cdr3_aa: CSARGTGPCNSPLHF

v_call: TRBV28
d_call: .
j_call: TRBJ1-1
clone_size: many
cdr3_nt: TGTGCCAGCAACCTTTGGGGGGGCCGGAACACTGAAGCTTTCTTT
cdr3_aa: CASNLWGGRNTEAFF

v_call: TRBV6-5
d_call: TRBD1
j_call: TRBJ2-7
clone_size: many
cdr3_nt: TGTGCCAGCAGTTCACTCAGGGACAGAACCTACGAGCAGTACTTC
cdr3_aa: CASSSLRDRTYEQYF

v_call: TRBV12-3/TRBV12-4
d_call: .
j_call: TRBJ1-6
clone_size: many
cdr3_nt: TGTGCCAGCAGTTTGTCGGGGAGTGATTCACCCCTCCACTTT
cdr3_aa: CASSLSGSDSPLHF

v_call: TRBV14
d_call: .
j_call: TRBJ1-1
clone_size: few
cdr3_nt: TGTGCCAGCAGCCGGGCCGCTGGCCCTTTAATGAACACTGAAGCTTTCTTT
cdr3_aa: CASSRAAGPLMNTEAFF

v_call: TRBV6-2/TRBV6-3
d_call: .
j_call: TRBJ2-7
clone_size: .
cdr3_nt: TGTGCCAGCAGGCCCCCCCAGGAACTGTTTAGGAACGAGCAGTACTTC
cdr3_aa: CASRPPQELFRNEQYF

v_call: TRBV5-1
d_call: .
j_call: TRBJ1-5
clone_size: .
cdr3_nt: TGCGCCAGCAGCTTCGGGGATAGCAATCAGCCCCAGCATTTT
cdr3_aa: CASSFGDSNQPQHF

v_call: TRBV6-1
d_call: .
j_call: TRBJ1-4
clone_size: .
cdr3_nt: TGTGCCAGCAGACCCGGACGGGACCTCCTTGCAACTAATGAAAAACTGTTTTTT
cdr3_aa: CASRPGRDLLATNEKLFF

v_call: TRBV28
d_call: .
j_call: TRBJ2-4
clone_size: many
cdr3_nt: TGTGCCAGCAGTCCTGGGCTTTACCCTAGCAGGGAGGGGGGATACGGAAACATTCAGTACTTC
cdr3_aa: CASSPGLYPSREGGYGNIQYF

v_call: TRBV12-3/TRBV12-4
d_call: .
j_call: TRBJ1-2
clone_size: many
cdr3_nt: TGTGCCAGCAGCCAGGAGGGAATCGTGCGGGGCTATGGCTACACCTTC
cdr3_aa: CASSQEGIVRGYGYTF

v_call: TRBV7-2
d_call: .
j_call: TRBJ2-3
clone_size: .
cdr3_nt: TGTGCCAGCAGCTTAGATAGTGGCCCCGGGCTGGCGCAGTATTTT
cdr3_aa: CASSLDSGPGLAQYF

v_call: TRBV18
d_call: .
j_call: TRBJ1-1
clone_size: .
cdr3_nt: TGTGCCAGCTCACAACCCGGGGGGCTGAGCACTGAAGCTTTCTTT
cdr3_aa: CASSQPGGLSTEAFF

v_call: TRBV20-1
d_call: TRBD1
j_call: TRBJ2-5
clone_size: many
cdr3_nt: TGCAGTGCTGAGACAGGGAAGACCCAGTACTTC
cdr3_aa: CSAETGKTQYF

v_call: TRBV10-3
d_call: .
j_call: TRBJ1-1
clone_size: few
cdr3_nt: TGTGCCATCACTTCCGGGGACACTGAAGCTTTCTTT
cdr3_aa: CAITSGDTEAFF

v_call: TRBV2
d_call: .
j_call: TRBJ2-7
clone_size: many
cdr3_nt: TGTGCCAGCAGTCCTGGACGGATCAACGAGCAGTACTTC
cdr3_aa: CASSPGRINEQYF

v_call: TRBV7-3
d_call: .
j_call: TRBJ2-2
clone_size: many
cdr3_nt: TGTGCCAGCAGCTTTGAGTCCACCGGGGAGCTGTTTTTT
cdr3_aa: CASSFESTGELFF

v_call: TRBV7-9
d_call: .
j_call: TRBJ1-1
clone_size: few
cdr3_nt: TGTGCCAGCATAGGGTTACACATGAACACTGAAGCTTTCTTT
cdr3_aa: CASIGLHMNTEAFF

v_call: TRBV4-3
d_call: TRBD2
j_call: TRBJ2-7
clone_size: few
cdr3_nt: TGCGCCAGCAGCCAAGATCAGGTAGCGGGAGCGTACGAGCAGTACTTC
cdr3_aa: CASSQDQVAGAYEQYF

v_call: TRBV20-1
d_call: .
j_call: TRBJ2-5
clone_size: few
cdr3_nt: TGCAGTACCCTTCACGCGGGACCTCAAGAGACCCAGTACTTC
cdr3_aa: CSTLHAGPQETQYF

v_call: TRBV5-1
d_call: .
j_call: TRBJ2-6
clone_size: .
cdr3_nt: TGCGCCAGCAGCCACGGGATAGGGGGAACTGGGGCCAACGTCCTGACTTTC
cdr3_aa: CASSHGIGGTGANVLTF

v_call: TRBV10-3
d_call: .
j_call: TRBJ2-7
clone_size: .
cdr3_nt: TGTGCCATCAGTGAGTCAAAGGGGCGCCTGTCCTACGAGCAGTACTTC
cdr3_aa: CAISESKGRLSYEQYF

v_call: TRBV27
d_call: TRBD1
j_call: TRBJ2-3
clone_size: once
cdr3_nt: TGTGCCAGCAGTTTATCGGGACAGATTCGGACTAGCACAGATACGCAGTATTTT
cdr3_aa: CASSLSGQIRTSTDTQYF

v_call: TRBV7-9
d_call: .
j_call: TRBJ1-4
clone_size: .
cdr3_nt: TGTGCCAGCAGCTTAAGAGGGGGGACTAATGAAAAACTGTTTTTT
cdr3_aa: CASSLRGGTNEKLFF

v_call: TRBV6-1
d_call: .
j_call: TRBJ2-2
clone_size: many
cdr3_nt: TGTGCCAGCAGTGAGGGTCCCCCCACCGGGGAGCTGTTTTTT
cdr3_aa: CASSEGPPTGELFF

v_call: TRBV28
d_call: .
j_call: TRBJ1-6
clone_size: many
cdr3_nt: TGTGCCAGCAGCGAGTTACAAGGGTCCGACTCACCCCTCCACTTT
cdr3_aa: CASSELQGSDSPLHF

v_call: TRBV4-2
d_call: .
j_call: TRBJ2-7
clone_size: .
cdr3_nt: TGTGCCAGCAGCCAAGAGGCTAGATCCTTCTACGAGCAGTACTTC
cdr3_aa: CASSQEARSFYEQYF

v_call: TRBV28
d_call: TRBD2
j_call: TRBJ2-2
clone_size: many
cdr3_nt: TGTGCCAGCAGTTTCACTAGCGGGACCGGGGAGCTGTTTTTT
cdr3_aa: CASSFTSGTGELFF

v_call: TRBV29-1
d_call: .
j_call: TRBJ1-1
clone_size: .
cdr3_nt: TGCAGCGTTGAAGGCCTGAACACTGAAGCTTTCTTT
cdr3_aa: CSVEGLNTEAFF

v_call: TRBV2
d_call: TRBD1
j_call: TRBJ1-1
clone_size: .
cdr3_nt: TGTGCCAGCAGTGAACGGGGGACAGGGACCACTGAAGCTTTCTTT
cdr3_aa: CASSERGTGTTEAFF

v_call: TRBV7-9
d_call: .
j_call: TRBJ1-1
clone_size: few
cdr3_nt: TGTGCCAGCAGCTTACGTTCGGAGTTCACTGAAGCTTTCTTT
cdr3_aa: CASSLRSEFTEAFF

v_call: TRBV5-1
d_call: .
j_call: TRBJ1-6
clone_size: many
cdr3_nt: TGTGCCAGCAGCTTCTCCTATAATTCACCCCTCCACTTT
cdr3_aa: CASSFSYNSPLHF

v_call: TRBV12-3/TRBV12-4
d_call: .
j_call: TRBJ1-2
clone_size: few
cdr3_nt: TGTGCCGGCAGTTTAAATCGGGGGGGGGGCTATGGCTACACCTTC
cdr3_aa: CAGSLNRGGGYGYTF

v_call: TRBV6-1
d_call: TRBD2
j_call: TRBJ2-2
clone_size: few
cdr3_nt: TGTGCCAGTAACCGGGGGGGCAACGGGGAGCTGTTTTTT
cdr3_aa: CASNRGGNGELFF

v_call: TRBV29-1
d_call: .
j_call: TRBJ2-2
clone_size: .
cdr3_nt: TGCAGCGTTGAATTTGGCTCAAACACCGGGGAGCTGTTTTTT
cdr3_aa: CSVEFGSNTGELFF

v_call: TRBV28
d_call: .
j_call: TRBJ1-5
clone_size: many
cdr3_nt: TGTGCCAGCAGTTCGGACCGCAACACAGGGCTTCGGGGCAATCAGCCCCAGCATTTT
cdr3_aa: CASSSDRNTGLRGNQPQHF